The sequence of this T cell receptor beta chain was determined in a study of blood T cell repertoires in COVID-19 (dated by TCRdb to 2019 to 2021). With regard to the full study: Samples from collaborators originated in the United States, Italy and Spain and spanned both the acute and convalescent phases of COVID-19. The prospective study material was composed of cDNA or gDNA derived from T cells, B-cell-depleted T cells, or PBMCs. Subjects who had been exposed to COVID-19, were actively infected with it, or had recovered from it provided the deeply sampled blood TCRbeta repertoires that made up the dataset. A freely available public database, intended as a resource for researchers studying the immune response to SARS-CoV-2, is where the repertoires were released. The samples were drawn from two sources: the first 160 participants of the ongoing ImmuneRACE study, and over 950 subjects contributed by 6 global collaborators. Nearly every sample came with metadata listing a de-identified subject ID, COVID-19 status, age in years and sex. HLA class I and class II types, where available, came from metadata supplied by the sample provider rather than from assay-based typing.

Whole blood was collected in K2EDTA tubes by collaborating institutions according to the institutions' own protocols. For TCRbeta analysis, collaborator samples were shipped as frozen whole blood, as isolated PBMCs, or as DNA extracted from either sample type. Beyond this particular receptor, the publication reports: Clinical and demographic metadata were provided uncurated, with the amount varying by source and participant.

In regard to this clone: This receptor's antigen is unknown. No base quality information exists; no much larger clone differs at one position.

TCRbeta CDR3 regions were amplified from genomic DNA using the immunoSEQ Assay, a bias-controlled multiplex PCR. The study's own analysis went as follows. Within the assay, amplification of reference gene primers was used to estimate how many nucleated cells each sample contained. To quantify the absolute abundance of each unique TCRbeta CDR3 rearrangement, sequence reads were collapsed and filtered. Productive Simpson clonality was computed per sample as the square root of Simpson's diversity index over productive rearrangements. Here the immuneACCESS table is served through TCRdb, limited to in-frame sequences with V and J called. Missing clones are a known gap in these copies; in checked studies unresolved V genes cover under half, and the rest lacks a known reason. That table supplies the V and J calls and clone size; D and trimming were determined from the DNA. This sample lists roughly 40,000 clones; approximately 90% were detected once. Just under 2.5% of the sample is taken by the ten largest.

Sequencing used peripheral blood. This sequence was found in a human donor in a cohort sampled during active COVID-19.

The CDR3 has the sequence CASSFRAGGITYEQYF. The DNA reads as follows: TGTGCCAGCAGCTTTAGAGCGGGGGGTATTACCTACGAGCAGTACTTC. The V gene is TRBV7-6 and the J gene is TRBJ2-7, with 9 junctional bases fitting TRBD2. The germline V gene supplies CDR1 SGHVS and CDR2 FNYEAQ. Spanning cysteine to phenylalanine, the CDR3 consists of 16 amino acids. CDR3 DNA only is kept here, 48 bases in frame from base 1. Germline trimming: 3 bases from V, 2 bases from J; junction bases outside gene matches: 8. With the portions outside the CDR3 filled from the reference TRBV7-6 and TRBJ2-7 genes, the complete variable region becomes GAGVSQSPRYKVTKRGQDVALRCDPISGHVSLYWYRQALGQGPEFLTYFNYEAQQDKSGLPNDRFSAERPEGSISTLTIQRTEQRDSAMYRCASSFRAGGITYEQYFGPGTRLTVT.